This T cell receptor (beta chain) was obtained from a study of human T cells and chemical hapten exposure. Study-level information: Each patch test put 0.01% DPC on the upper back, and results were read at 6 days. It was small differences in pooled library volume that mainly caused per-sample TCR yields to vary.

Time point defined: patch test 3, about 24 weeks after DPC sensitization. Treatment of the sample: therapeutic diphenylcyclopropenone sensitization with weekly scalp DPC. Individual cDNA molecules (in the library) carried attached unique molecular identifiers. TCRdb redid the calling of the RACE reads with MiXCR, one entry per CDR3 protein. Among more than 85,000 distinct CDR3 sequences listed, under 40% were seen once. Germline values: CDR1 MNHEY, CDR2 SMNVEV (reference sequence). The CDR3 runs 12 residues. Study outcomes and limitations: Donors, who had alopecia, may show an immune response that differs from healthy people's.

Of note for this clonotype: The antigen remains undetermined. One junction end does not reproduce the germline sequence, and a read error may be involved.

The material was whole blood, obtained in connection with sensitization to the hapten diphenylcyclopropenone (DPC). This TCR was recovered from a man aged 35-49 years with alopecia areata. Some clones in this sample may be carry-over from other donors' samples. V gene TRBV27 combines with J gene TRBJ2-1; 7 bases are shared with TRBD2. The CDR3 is CASSYQRAGLLF. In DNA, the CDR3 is TGTGCCAGCAGTTATCAGAGGGCGGGACTACTTTTC.